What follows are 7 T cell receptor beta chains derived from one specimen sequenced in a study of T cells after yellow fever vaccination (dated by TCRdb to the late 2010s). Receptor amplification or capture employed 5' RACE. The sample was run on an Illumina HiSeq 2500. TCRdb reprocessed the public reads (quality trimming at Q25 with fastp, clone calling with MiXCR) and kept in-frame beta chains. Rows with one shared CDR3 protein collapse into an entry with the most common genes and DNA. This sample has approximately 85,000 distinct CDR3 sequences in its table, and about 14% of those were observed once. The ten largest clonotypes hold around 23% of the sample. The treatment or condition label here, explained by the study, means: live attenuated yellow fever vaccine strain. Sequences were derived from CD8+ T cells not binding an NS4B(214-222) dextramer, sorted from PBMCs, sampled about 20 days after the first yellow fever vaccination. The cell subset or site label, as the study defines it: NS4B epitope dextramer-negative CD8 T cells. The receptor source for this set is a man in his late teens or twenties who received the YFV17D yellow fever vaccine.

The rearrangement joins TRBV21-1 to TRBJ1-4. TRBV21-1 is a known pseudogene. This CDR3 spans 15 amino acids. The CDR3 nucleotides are TGTGCCAGCAGCAACCCGACGGGAATTAATGAAAAACTGTTTTTT. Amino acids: CASSNPTGINEKLFF.

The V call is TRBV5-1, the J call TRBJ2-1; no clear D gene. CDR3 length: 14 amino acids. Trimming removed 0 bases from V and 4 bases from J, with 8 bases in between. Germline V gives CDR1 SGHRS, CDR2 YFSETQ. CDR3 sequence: CASSLESEYNEQFF. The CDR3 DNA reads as TGCGCCAGCAGCTTGGAATCCGAGTACAATGAGCAGTTCTTC.

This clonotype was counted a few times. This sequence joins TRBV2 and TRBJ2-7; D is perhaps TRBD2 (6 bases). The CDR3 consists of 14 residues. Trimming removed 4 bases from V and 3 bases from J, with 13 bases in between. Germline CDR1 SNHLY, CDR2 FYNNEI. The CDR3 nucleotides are TGTGCCAGCAGTGGGGGGGATTCTAACTACGAGCAGTACTTC. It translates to CASSGGDSNYEQYF.

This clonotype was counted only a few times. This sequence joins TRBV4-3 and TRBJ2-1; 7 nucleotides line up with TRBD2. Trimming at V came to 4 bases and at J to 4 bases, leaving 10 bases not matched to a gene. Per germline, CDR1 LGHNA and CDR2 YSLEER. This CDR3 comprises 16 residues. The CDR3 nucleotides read TGCGCCAGCAGCCCCGATCGAGCGGGAACGTACAATGAGCAGTTCTTC. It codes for CASSPDRAGTYNEQFF.

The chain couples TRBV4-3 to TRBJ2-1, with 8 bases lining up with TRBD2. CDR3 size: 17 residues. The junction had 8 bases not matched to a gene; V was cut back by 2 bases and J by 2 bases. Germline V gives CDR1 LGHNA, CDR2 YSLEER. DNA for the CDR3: TGCGCCAGCAGCCAATTTTCCGGGGGGGCTGCCTACAATGAGCAGTTCTTC. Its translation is CASSQFSGGAAYNEQFF.

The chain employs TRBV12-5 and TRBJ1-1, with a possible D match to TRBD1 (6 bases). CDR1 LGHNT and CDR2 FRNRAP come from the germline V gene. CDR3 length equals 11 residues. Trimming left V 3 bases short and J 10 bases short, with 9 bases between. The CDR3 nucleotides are TGTGCTAGTGGTTTTTCAGGGGCAGCTTTCTTT. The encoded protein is CASGFSGAAFF.

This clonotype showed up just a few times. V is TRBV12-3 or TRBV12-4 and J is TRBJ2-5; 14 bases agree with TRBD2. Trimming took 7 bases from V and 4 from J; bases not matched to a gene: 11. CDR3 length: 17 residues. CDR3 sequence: CASIGLAGGRGGETQYF. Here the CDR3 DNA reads TGTGCCAGCATAGGACTAGCGGGGGGTAGGGGTGGAGAGACCCAGTACTTC.